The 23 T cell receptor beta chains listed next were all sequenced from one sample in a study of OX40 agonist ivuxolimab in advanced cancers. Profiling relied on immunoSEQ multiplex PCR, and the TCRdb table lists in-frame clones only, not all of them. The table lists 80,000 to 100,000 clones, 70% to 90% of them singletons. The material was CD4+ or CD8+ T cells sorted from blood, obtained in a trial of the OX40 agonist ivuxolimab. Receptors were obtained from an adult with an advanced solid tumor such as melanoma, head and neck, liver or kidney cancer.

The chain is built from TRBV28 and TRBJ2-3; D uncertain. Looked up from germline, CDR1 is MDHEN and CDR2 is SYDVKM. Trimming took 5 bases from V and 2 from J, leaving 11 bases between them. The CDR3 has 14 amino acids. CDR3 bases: TGTGCCAGCAGTCAACCCACGTCCACAGATACGCAGTATTTT. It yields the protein CASSQPTSTDTQYF.

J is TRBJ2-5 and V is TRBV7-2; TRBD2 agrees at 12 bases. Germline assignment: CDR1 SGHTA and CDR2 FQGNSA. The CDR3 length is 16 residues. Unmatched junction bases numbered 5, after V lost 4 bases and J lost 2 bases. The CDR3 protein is CASSYGLAGKQETQYF. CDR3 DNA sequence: TGTGCCAGCAGCTACGGACTAGCGGGGAAACAAGAGACCCAGTACTTC.

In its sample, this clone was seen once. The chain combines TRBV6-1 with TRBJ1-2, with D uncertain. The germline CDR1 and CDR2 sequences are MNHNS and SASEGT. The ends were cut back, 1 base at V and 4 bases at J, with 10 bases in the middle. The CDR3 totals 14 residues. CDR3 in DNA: TGTGCCAGCAGTGAAGTAAGCGGCCCCTATGGCTACACCTTC. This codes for CASSEVSGPYGYTF.

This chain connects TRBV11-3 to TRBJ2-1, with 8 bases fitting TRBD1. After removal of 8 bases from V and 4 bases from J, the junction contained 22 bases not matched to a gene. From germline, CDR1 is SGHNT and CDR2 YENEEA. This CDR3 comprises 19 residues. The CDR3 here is CASGSPGGAKNFRYNEQFF. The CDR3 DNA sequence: TGTGCCAGCGGTAGCCCAGGGGGCGCGAAAAATTTCCGATACAATGAGCAGTTCTTC.

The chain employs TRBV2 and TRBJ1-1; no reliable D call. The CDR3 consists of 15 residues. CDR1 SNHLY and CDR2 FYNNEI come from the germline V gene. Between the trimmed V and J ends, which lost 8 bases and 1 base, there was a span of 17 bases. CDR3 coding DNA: TGTGCCAGCGACCGCCGTGGGCGTGGGAACACTGAAGCTTTCTTT. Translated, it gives CASDRRGRGNTEAFF.

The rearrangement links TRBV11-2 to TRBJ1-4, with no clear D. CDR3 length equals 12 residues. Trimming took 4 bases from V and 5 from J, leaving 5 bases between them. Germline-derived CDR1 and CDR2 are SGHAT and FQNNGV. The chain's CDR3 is CASSSPNEKLFF. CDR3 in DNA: TGTGCCAGCAGCTCCCCCAATGAAAAACTGTTTTTT.

CDR3 nucleotide sequence: TGTGCCAGCTCCATTCCAGGGGGCGCCGTTTCGAGAGGGGGCACTGAAGCTTTCTTT. Its translation: CASSIPGGAVSRGGTEAFF. The chain uses TRBV18 and TRBJ1-1, with TRBD1 matching 8 bases. CDR3 length: 19 residues. Germline V gene sequence: CDR1 KGHSH, CDR2 LQKENI. V was clipped by 6 bases and J by 4 bases; unmatched bases: 22.

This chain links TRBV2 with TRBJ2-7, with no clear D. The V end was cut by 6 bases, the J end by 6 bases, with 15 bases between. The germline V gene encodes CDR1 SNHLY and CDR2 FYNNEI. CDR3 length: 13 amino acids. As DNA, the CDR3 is TGTGCCAGCAGGGCAGACGTAAGTGGCGAGCAGTACTTC. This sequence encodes CASRADVSGEQYF. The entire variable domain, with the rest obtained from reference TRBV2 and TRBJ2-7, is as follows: EPEVTQTPSHQVTQMGQEVILRCVPISNHLYFYWYRQILGQKVEFLVSFYNNEISEKSEIFDDQFSVERPDGSNFTLKIRSTKLEDSAMYFCASRADVSGEQYFGPGTRLTVT.

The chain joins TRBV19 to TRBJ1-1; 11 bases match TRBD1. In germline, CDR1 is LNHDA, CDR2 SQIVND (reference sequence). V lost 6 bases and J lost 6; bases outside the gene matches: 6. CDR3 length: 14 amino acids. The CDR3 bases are TGTGCCAGTAGAACCGGACAGGGGGCTTCTGAAGCTTTCTTT. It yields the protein CASRTGQGASEAFF.

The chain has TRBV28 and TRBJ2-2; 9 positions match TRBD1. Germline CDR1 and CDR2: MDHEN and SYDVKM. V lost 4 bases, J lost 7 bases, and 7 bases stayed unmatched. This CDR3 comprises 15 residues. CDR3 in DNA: TGTGCCAGCAGTTCCGGGGACAGGGATCACGGGGAGCTGTTTTTT. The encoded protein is CASSSGDRDHGELFF.

CDR3 region: CASSRDRHQETQYF. The CDR3 DNA sequence: TGTGCCAGCAGCCGGGACAGGCACCAAGAGACCCAGTACTTC. The chain joins TRBV14 to TRBJ2-5; 8 bases match TRBD1. The CDR3 spans 14 residues. V shed 4 bases and J 0 bases; nucleotides not matched to a gene: 1. CDR1 is SGHDN, CDR2 FVKESK, per germline.

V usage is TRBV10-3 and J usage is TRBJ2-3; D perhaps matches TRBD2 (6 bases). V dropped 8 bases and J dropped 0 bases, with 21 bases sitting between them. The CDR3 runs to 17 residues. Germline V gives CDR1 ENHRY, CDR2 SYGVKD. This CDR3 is CAIGATPLGGSTDTQYF. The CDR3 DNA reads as TGTGCCATCGGGGCAACCCCCCTCGGGGGTAGCACAGATACGCAGTATTTT.

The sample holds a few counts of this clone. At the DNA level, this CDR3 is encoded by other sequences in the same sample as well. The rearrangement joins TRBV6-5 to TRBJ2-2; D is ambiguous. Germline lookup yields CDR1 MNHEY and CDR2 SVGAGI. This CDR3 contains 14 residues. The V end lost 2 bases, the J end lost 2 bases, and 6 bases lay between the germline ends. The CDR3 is CASSYRENTGELFF. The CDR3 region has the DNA TGTGCCAGCAGTTACAGGGAAAACACCGGGGAGCTGTTTTTT.

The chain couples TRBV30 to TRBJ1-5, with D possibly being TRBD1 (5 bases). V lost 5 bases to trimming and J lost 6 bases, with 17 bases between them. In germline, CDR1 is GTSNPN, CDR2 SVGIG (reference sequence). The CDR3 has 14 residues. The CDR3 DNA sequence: TGTGCCTGGGGAGACGAAATAGGGACTCAGCCCCAGCATTTT. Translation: CAWGDEIGTQPQHF.

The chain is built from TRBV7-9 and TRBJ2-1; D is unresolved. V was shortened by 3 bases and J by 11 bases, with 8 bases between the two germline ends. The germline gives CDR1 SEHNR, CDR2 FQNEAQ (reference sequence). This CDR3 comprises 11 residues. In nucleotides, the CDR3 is TGTGCCAGCAGCTTGCCCGAACAGCAGTTCTTC. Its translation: CASSLPEQQFF.

The CDR3 sequence: CASSSLHMGDTEAFF. The CDR3 region has the DNA TGTGCCAGCAGCTCCCTACACATGGGGGACACTGAAGCTTTCTTT. The rearrangement joins TRBV7-9 to TRBJ1-1, with a weak D call TRBD1 (5 bases). V lost 4 bases to trimming and J lost 3 bases, with 15 bases between them. The V gene's germline CDR1 is SEHNR and CDR2 FQNEAQ (reference sequence). The CDR3 covers 15 residues.

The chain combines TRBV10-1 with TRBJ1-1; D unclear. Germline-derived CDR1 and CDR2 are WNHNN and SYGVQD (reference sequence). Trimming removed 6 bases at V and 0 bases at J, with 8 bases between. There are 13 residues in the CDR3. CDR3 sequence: CASRENMNTEAFF. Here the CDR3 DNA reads TGCGCCAGCAGGGAAAATATGAACACTGAAGCTTTCTTT.

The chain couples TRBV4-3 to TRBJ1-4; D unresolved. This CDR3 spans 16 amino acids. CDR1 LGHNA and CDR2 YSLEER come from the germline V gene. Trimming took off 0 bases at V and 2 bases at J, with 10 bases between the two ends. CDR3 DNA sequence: TGCGCCAGCAGCCAAGATCTGGGGAACACTAATGAAAAACTGTTTTTT. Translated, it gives CASSQDLGNTNEKLFF.

The CDR3 is CASRKRIAGKETQYF. The CDR3 DNA reads TGTGCCAGCAGGAAACGGATCGCGGGGAAAGAGACCCAGTACTTC. The chain carries TRBV11-2 and TRBJ2-5; tentatively, D is TRBD2 (6 bases). V was pared by 6 bases and J by 3 bases, with 17 bases between. Germline V lookup: CDR1 SGHAT, CDR2 FQNNGV. The CDR3 extends over 15 amino acids.

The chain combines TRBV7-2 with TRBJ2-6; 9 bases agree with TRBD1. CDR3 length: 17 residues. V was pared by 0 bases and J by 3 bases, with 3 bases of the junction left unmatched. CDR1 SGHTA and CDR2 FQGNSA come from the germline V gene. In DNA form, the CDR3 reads TGTGCCAGCAGCTTAGCGCGACAGGGGGTTGGGGCCAACGTCCTGACTTTC. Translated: CASSLARQGVGANVLTF.

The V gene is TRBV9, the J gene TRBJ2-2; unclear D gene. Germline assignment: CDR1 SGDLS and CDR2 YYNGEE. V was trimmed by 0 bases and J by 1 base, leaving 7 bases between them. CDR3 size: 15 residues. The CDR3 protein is CASSVDSRNTGELFF. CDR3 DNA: TGTGCCAGCAGCGTAGACAGCAGGAACACCGGGGAGCTGTTTTTT.

Here the CDR3 DNA reads TGTGCCAGCAGCCTCGACAGAAACACCGGGGAGCTGTTTTTT. This translates into CASSLDRNTGELFF. V is TRBV7-3 and J is TRBJ2-2; D perhaps matches TRBD1 (5 bases). Trimming cost V 5 bases and J 2 bases, with 9 bases left between them. Germline CDR1 SGHTA, CDR2 FQGTGA. The CDR3 is made up of 14 amino acids.

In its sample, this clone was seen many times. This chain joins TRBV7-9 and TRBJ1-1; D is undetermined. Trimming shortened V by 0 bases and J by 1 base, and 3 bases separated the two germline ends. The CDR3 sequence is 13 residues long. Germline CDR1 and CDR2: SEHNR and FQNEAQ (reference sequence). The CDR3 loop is CASSLAGNTEAFF. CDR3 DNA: TGTGCCAGCAGCTTAGCTGGGAACACTGAAGCTTTCTTT.